This is a list of T cell receptor beta chains from one sample in a study of molecular identifiers for immune sequencing clone quantification. In TCRdb, the PCR reads were re-called with MiXCR into one record per CDR3 protein. Here the sample spans approximately 670,000 distinct CDR3 sequences, less than 20% being singletons. The sequenced sample was naive CD8+ T cells from blood, with Jurkat cell RNA spiked in. The receptors here all came from a human donor in good health. Some libraries in this study had Jurkat cell RNA spiked in. CDR3s include the opening cysteine and the closing phenylalanine or tryptophan. D genes are given only for firm matches. Clone size, where shown, is once, few, many, or a class for clones that have expanded.

v_gene	abundance	j_gene	d_gene	CDR3aa	CDR3nt
TRBV4-3	many	TRBJ1-4	-	CASSWGNEKLFF	TGCGCCAGCAGCTGGGGTAATGAAAAACTGTTTTTT
TRBV5-8	few	TRBJ2-3	-	CASSADWGGARQNTLYF	TGTGCCAGCTCTGCCGACTGGGGGGGCGCAAGACAAAACACCTTGTACTTT
TRBV6-1	-	TRBJ1-5	TRBD1	CASSVSRQGTLSNQPQHF	TGTGCCAGCAGTGTATCGAGACAGGGGACGCTTAGCAATCAGCCCCAGCATTTT
TRBV29-1	many	TRBJ1-2	TRBD1	CSVLTPDRVYGYTF	TGCAGCGTTCTGACCCCGGACAGGGTCTATGGCTACACCTTC
TRBV28	many	TRBJ2-1	-	CASSSAGIYNEQFF	TGTGCCAGCAGTTCAGCGGGTATCTACAATGAGCAGTTCTTC
TRBV7-9	many	TRBJ1-4	-	CASSSPSRQEKLFF	TGTGCCAGCAGCTCCCCTTCAAGGCAGGAAAAACTGTTTTTT
TRBV4-3	few	TRBJ1-2	TRBD1	CASSQQLGQGVNGYTF	TGCGCCAGCAGCCAACAACTGGGACAGGGAGTTAATGGCTACACCTTC
TRBV6-5	many	TRBJ2-5	-	CASSYGGPGGLSETQYF	TGTGCCAGCAGTTACGGGGGGCCAGGGGGGTTATCAGAGACCCAGTACTTC
TRBV6-6	few	TRBJ2-7	-	CASSPRGRGDGEQYF	TGTGCCAGCAGCCCCCGGGGCAGGGGTGATGGCGAGCAGTACTTC
TRBV7-7	many	TRBJ2-5	TRBD1	CASSLTPGQEETQYF	TGTGCCAGCAGTTTGACTCCGGGACAGGAGGAGACCCAGTACTTC
TRBV2	many	TRBJ2-7	TRBD2	CASSGELAAQYEQYF	TGTGCCAGCAGTGGAGAACTAGCGGCGCAGTACGAGCAGTACTTC
TRBV19	-	TRBJ2-1	TRBD1	CASRDRGQGINEQFF	TGTGCCAGTAGAGATCGGGGACAGGGTATTAATGAGCAGTTCTTC
TRBV19	-	TRBJ2-2	-	CASNNGIWTGELFF	TGTGCCAGTAATAACGGTATCTGGACCGGGGAGCTGTTTTTT
TRBV19	few	TRBJ1-1	-	CASSIAGLNTEAFF	TGTGCCAGTAGTATAGCAGGTTTGAACACTGAAGCTTTCTTT
TRBV7-6	many	TRBJ2-1	-	CASSLAGGEQFF	TGTGCCAGCAGCTTAGCGGGAGGTGAGCAGTTCTTC
TRBV20-1	few	TRBJ2-1	-	CSASSGNEQFF	TGCAGTGCTAGTTCAGGCAATGAGCAGTTCTTC
TRBV27	-	TRBJ2-7	TRBD2	CASRGASGSYEQYF	TGTGCCAGCCGAGGGGCTAGCGGTAGCTACGAGCAGTACTTC
TRBV5-1	many	TRBJ2-7	-	CASSFLGAANYEQYF	TGCGCCAGCAGCTTTTTGGGGGCTGCAAACTACGAGCAGTACTTC
TRBV19	-	TRBJ2-1	-	CASRDSHRNEQFF	TGTGCCAGTAGGGACAGCCACCGCAATGAGCAGTTCTTC
TRBV4-2	many	TRBJ2-1	-	CASSQVASSISYNEQFF	TGTGCCAGCAGCCAAGTGGCCTCCTCCATCTCCTACAATGAGCAGTTCTTC
TRBV28	few	TRBJ2-1	TRBD2	CASSRLLAGGVEQFF	TGTGCCAGCAGCCGACTCCTAGCGGGAGGGGTTGAGCAGTTCTTC
TRBV7-2	many	TRBJ2-1	TRBD2	CASSLVGSGSSYNEQFF	TGTGCCAGCAGCTTAGTTGGAAGCGGGAGCTCCTACAATGAGCAGTTCTTC
TRBV7-2	many	TRBJ2-1	-	CASSLEVGEAAYNEQFF	TGTGCCAGCAGCTTAGAGGTAGGGGAGGCTGCCTACAATGAGCAGTTCTTC
TRBV7-9	many	TRBJ2-1	-	CASTASLGNNEQFF	TGTGCCAGCACCGCATCATTAGGGAACAATGAGCAGTTCTTC
TRBV7-6	many	TRBJ1-1	-	CASSLGLGMEAFF	TGTGCCAGCAGCCTAGGTTTGGGTATGGAAGCTTTCTTT
TRBV5-1	-	TRBJ2-3	TRBD2	CASSPGDGGRWDTQYF	TGCGCCAGCAGCCCTGGAGACGGCGGGAGGTGGGATACGCAGTATTTT